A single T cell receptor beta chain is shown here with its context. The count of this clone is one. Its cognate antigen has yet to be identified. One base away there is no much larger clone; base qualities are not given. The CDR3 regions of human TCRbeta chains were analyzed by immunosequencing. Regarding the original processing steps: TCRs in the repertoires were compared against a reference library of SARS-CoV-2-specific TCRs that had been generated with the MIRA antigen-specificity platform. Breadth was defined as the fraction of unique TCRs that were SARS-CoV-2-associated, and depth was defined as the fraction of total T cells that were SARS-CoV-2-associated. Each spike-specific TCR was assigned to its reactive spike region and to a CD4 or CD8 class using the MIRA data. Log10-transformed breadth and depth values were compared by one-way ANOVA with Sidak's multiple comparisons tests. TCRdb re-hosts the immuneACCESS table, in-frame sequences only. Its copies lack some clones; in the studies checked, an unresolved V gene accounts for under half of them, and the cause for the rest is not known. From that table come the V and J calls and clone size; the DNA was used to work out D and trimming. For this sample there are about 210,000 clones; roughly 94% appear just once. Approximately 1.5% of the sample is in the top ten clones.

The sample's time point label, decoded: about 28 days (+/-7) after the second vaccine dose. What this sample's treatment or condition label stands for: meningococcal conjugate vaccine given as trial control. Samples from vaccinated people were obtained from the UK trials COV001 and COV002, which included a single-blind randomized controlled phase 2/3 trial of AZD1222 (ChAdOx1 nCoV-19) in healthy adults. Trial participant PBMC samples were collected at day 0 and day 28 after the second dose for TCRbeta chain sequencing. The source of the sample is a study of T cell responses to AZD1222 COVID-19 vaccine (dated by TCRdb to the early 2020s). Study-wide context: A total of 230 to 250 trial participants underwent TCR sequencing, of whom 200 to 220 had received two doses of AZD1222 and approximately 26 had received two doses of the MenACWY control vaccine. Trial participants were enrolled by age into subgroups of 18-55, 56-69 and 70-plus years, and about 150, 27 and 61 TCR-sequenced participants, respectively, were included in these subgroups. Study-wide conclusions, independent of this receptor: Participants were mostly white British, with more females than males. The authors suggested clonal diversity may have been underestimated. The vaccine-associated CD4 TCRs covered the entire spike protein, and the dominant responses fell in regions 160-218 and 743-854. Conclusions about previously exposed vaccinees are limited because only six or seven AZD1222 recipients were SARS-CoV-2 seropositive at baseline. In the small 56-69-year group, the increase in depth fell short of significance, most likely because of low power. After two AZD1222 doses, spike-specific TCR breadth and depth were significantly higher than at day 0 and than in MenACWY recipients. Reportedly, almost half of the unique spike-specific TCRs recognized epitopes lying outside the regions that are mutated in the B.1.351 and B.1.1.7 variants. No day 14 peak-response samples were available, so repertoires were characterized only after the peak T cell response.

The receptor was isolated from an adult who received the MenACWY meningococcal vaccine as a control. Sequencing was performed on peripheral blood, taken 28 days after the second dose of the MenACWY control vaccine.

The CDR3 is CASSQTGGGTEAFF. Here is the DNA: TGCGCCAGCAGCCAAACAGGGGGAGGGACTGAAGCTTTCTTT. The chain is assembled from TRBV5-1 and TRBJ1-1; 8 middle bases align to TRBD1. V loses 4 bases at its end and J loses 5 bases; junction bases beyond the gene matches: 7. As encoded in the germline V gene, CDR1 is SGHRS while CDR2 is YFSETQ. From cysteine to phenylalanine, the CDR3 is 14 amino acids long. Left in the record is the CDR3 DNA by itself, 42 bases read in frame from the first base.